These 32 T cell receptor beta chains were sequenced from one sample in a study of radiotherapy plus CTLA-4 blockade in lung cancer. Measured with immunoSEQ multiplex PCR; TCRdb has only the in-frame clones, and not every one. The sample gives approximately 50,000 clones, 73% of which show up once; around 3.4% is in the top ten. Here the sequenced sample was peripheral blood, taken from a patient treated with radiotherapy plus ipilimumab. These TCRs come from a human donor with non-small cell lung cancer who had a complete response to radiotherapy plus ipilimumab.

This clone was detected a few times. This rearrangement joins TRBV7-2 to TRBJ1-4; D is perhaps TRBD1 (6 bases). V was pared by 4 bases and J by 0 bases, with 9 bases between. The CDR3 spans 15 residues. The V gene's germline CDR1 is SGHTA and CDR2 FQGNSA. CDR3 coding DNA: TGTGCCAGCAGCTCAGGACAGACAACTAATGAAAAACTGTTTTTT. Translated, it gives CASSSGQTTNEKLFF.

This clone was seen more than once but under ten times. The chain joins TRBV18 to TRBJ1-3; D gene ambiguous. The V gene's germline CDR1 is KGHSH and CDR2 LQKENI. This CDR3 has 15 amino acids. The ends were cut back, 3 bases at V and 4 bases at J, with 13 bases in the middle. For the CDR3, the DNA is TGTGCCAGCTCACCGCGAACGGGGAACGGAAACACCATATATTTT. This codes for CASSPRTGNGNTIYF.

This clone was counted a few times. The chain employs TRBV2 and TRBJ2-6; TRBD1 agrees at 10 bases. V shed 6 bases, J shed 4 bases, and the junction held 15 bases outside the gene matches. This CDR3 is built from 19 residues. Germline V gives CDR1 SNHLY, CDR2 FYNNEI. CDR3 DNA: TGTGCCAGCAGGCCCATGAGGACAGGGGGGCCTAGGGGGGCCAACGTCCTGACTTTC. It codes for CASRPMRTGGPRGANVLTF. The full variable domain, its missing parts supplied by reference TRBV2 and TRBJ2-6, is EPEVTQTPSHQVTQMGQEVILRCVPISNHLYFYWYRQILGQKVEFLVSFYNNEISEKSEIFDDQFSVERPDGSNFTLKIRSTKLEDSAMYFCASRPMRTGGPRGANVLTFGAGSRLTVL.

The rearrangement links TRBV5-1 to TRBJ2-3, with a possible D match to TRBD2 (5 bases). V was clipped by 0 bases and J by 0 bases, with 8 bases between them. This CDR3 is built from 15 residues. The germline gives CDR1 SGHRS, CDR2 YFSETQ. CDR3 DNA sequence: TGCGCCAGCAGCTTGGGACTACCAAGCACAGATACGCAGTATTTT. It encodes CASSLGLPSTDTQYF.

The V gene is TRBV18, the J gene TRBJ1-1; D uncertain. The CDR3 runs to 15 residues. Per the germline V gene, CDR1 is KGHSH and CDR2 is LQKENI. The ends were cut back, 4 bases at V and 5 bases at J, with 17 bases in the middle. The CDR3 spells CASSLTSLAQTEAFF. CDR3 bases: TGTGCCAGCTCACTCACCTCGTTGGCCCAGACTGAAGCTTTCTTT.

This clone has only a few counts. This chain links TRBV9 with TRBJ1-1, with TRBD1 matching over 12 bases. The CDR3 covers 20 residues. The germline gives CDR1 SGDLS, CDR2 YYNGEE. The V segment lost 4 bases and the J segment 1 base; nucleotides outside the gene matches: 17. CDR3 sequence: CASSRGQGAFRDRRNTEAFF. The CDR3 coding sequence is TGTGCCAGCAGCAGGGGACAGGGGGCGTTTAGAGATCGGAGGAACACTGAAGCTTTCTTT. The full variable domain, in which reference TRBV9 and TRBJ1-1 provide the parts outside the CDR3, is DSGVTQTPKHLITATGQRVTLRCSPRSGDLSVYWYQQSLDQGLQFLIQYYNGEERAKGNILERFSAQQFPDLHSELNLSSLELGDSALYFCASSRGQGAFRDRRNTEAFFGQGTRLTVV.

In its sample, this clone was seen a few times. This sequence joins TRBV27 and TRBJ1-2, with 7 bases matching TRBD1. Germline V gene data show CDR1 as MNHEY and CDR2 as SMNVEV (reference sequence). J gave up 2 bases and V 8 bases, and 14 bases lay outside the gene matches. The CDR3 runs 16 residues. The chain's CDR3 is CASSRITGEGNYGYTF. The CDR3 bases are TGTGCCAGCTCGAGGATTACAGGGGAAGGGAACTATGGCTACACCTTC.

The chain uses TRBV27 and TRBJ1-5; tentative D call: TRBD1 (5 bases). The CDR3 is 14 residues long. Germline loops: CDR1 MNHEY, CDR2 SMNVEV (reference sequence). Trimming cost V 5 bases and J 3 bases, with 11 bases left between them. The CDR3: CASSHGQFNQPQHF. Written as DNA, the CDR3 is TGTGCCAGCAGTCATGGACAATTCAATCAGCCCCAGCATTTT.

This clone was counted a few times. The genes are TRBV10-2 and TRBJ1-5; no clear D. The CDR3 runs 15 residues. Germline V gene sequence: CDR1 WSHSY, CDR2 SAAADI. Trimming cost V 5 bases and J 0 bases, with 11 bases left between them. The CDR3 DNA sequence: TGCGCCAGCAGTCTGACCGGACTTAGCAATCAGCCCCAGCATTTT. Amino acids: CASSLTGLSNQPQHF.

V is TRBV5-1 and J is TRBJ1-2; TRBD1 is a possible D gene (5 bases). V lost 1 base and J 6 bases, leaving 13 bases between the germline ends. Germline-derived CDR1 and CDR2 are SGHRS and YFSETQ. The CDR3 sequence is 14 residues long. The CDR3 nucleotides are TGCGCCAGCAGCTTGACTAGATGGGGGGATGGCTACACCTTC. It yields the protein CASSLTRWGDGYTF.

The CDR3 region is CASSVEVSGTAEQFF. The CDR3 DNA reads TGTGCCAGTAGTGTCGAGGTTAGCGGGACGGCTGAGCAGTTCTTC. This chain connects TRBV19 to TRBJ2-1; 8 positions agree with TRBD2. CDR3 length: 15 residues. V was pared by 5 bases and J by 9 bases, with 12 bases of the junction left unmatched. Germline V lookup: CDR1 LNHDA, CDR2 SQIVND (reference sequence). Drawing the rest from reference TRBV19 and TRBJ2-1, the complete variable domain is DGGITQSPKYLFRKEGQNVTLSCEQNLNHDAMYWYRQDPGQGLRLIYYSQIVNDFQKGDIAEGYSVSREKKESFPLTVTSAQKNPTAFYLCASSVEVSGTAEQFFGPGTRLTVL.

In this sample, this clone turned up once. This chain uses TRBV9 with TRBJ2-1; TRBD2 might be the D (6 bases). The CDR3 sequence is 15 residues long. The V end lost 2 bases, the J end lost 7 bases, and 16 bases lay between the germline ends. CDR1 is SGDLS and CDR2 is YYNGEE in the germline V gene. The CDR3 DNA follows: TGTGCCAGCAGCGTGCGGGACTGGCTGGTTAATGAGCAGTTCTTC. It encodes CASSVRDWLVNEQFF. Filled out from reference TRBV9 and TRBJ2-1, the complete variable domain reads DSGVTQTPKHLITATGQRVTLRCSPRSGDLSVYWYQQSLDQGLQFLIQYYNGEERAKGNILERFSAQQFPDLHSELNLSSLELGDSALYFCASSVRDWLVNEQFFGPGTRLTVL.

The chain joins TRBV19 to TRBJ1-5; D gene unclear. This CDR3 region has 14 residues. V was trimmed by 7 bases and J by 2 bases, leaving 12 bases between them. Germline V lookup: CDR1 LNHDA, CDR2 SQIVND (reference sequence). CDR3 protein: CASITAPGNQPQHF. DNA of the CDR3: TGTGCCAGTATTACAGCCCCAGGCAATCAGCCCCAGCATTTT.

This clone has only a few counts. The CDR3 loop is CASRFRGTQVSYGYTF. The DNA of the CDR3 is TGTGCCAGCAGGTTTCGTGGGACACAAGTGAGCTATGGCTACACCTTC. The rearrangement links TRBV2 to TRBJ1-2, with a weak D call TRBD1 (6 bases). The CDR3 contains 16 residues. Germline loops: CDR1 SNHLY, CDR2 FYNNEI. Trimming left V 6 bases short and J 4 bases short, with 21 bases between.

This clone was picked up a small number of times. The rearrangement uses TRBV18 and TRBJ2-7; 8 bases are shared with TRBD1. The length of the CDR3 is 15 residues. V gave up 3 bases and J gave up 6 bases; unmatched junction bases: 10. Germline-derived CDR1 and CDR2 are KGHSH and LQKENI. CDR3 amino acids: CASSPWGPTGGEQYF. In DNA, the CDR3 is TGTGCCAGCTCACCCTGGGGACCTACAGGGGGCGAGCAGTACTTC.

The DNA for the CDR3 is TGCGCCAGCAGCTTACATGGACTAGAAACCGAGCAGTACTTC. This sequence encodes CASSLHGLETEQYF. The rearrangement uses TRBV5-1 and TRBJ2-5; 7 nucleotides match TRBD2. The DNA end is a closer match to TRBJ2-7, so the J assignment may be wrong. The CDR3 has 14 residues. The V gene's germline CDR1 is SGHRS and CDR2 YFSETQ.

The chain is built from TRBV30 and TRBJ1-1, with D uncertain. The CDR3 spans 14 residues. V was pared by 3 bases and J by 6 bases, with 17 bases between. Per germline, CDR1 GTSNPN and CDR2 SVGIG (reference sequence). The DNA for the CDR3 is TGTGCCTGGAGCTTTAGGGAGGGAGTCCCTGAAGCTTTCTTT. Protein sequence: CAWSFREGVPEAFF.

The chain links TRBV18 to TRBJ2-1, with TRBD2 identical over 12 bases. Germline CDR1 is KGHSH and CDR2 is LQKENI. Unmatched junction bases numbered 3, after V lost 3 bases and J lost 0 bases. CDR3 length equals 17 residues. The CDR3 sequence is CASSPRTSGVSYNEQFF. The CDR3 DNA sequence: TGTGCCAGCTCACCCCGGACTAGCGGGGTCTCCTACAATGAGCAGTTCTTC. Full variable domain (outside the CDR3, taken from reference TRBV18 and TRBJ2-1): NAGVMQNPRHLVRRRGQEARLRCSPMKGHSHVYWYRQLPEEGLKFMVYLQKENIIDESGMPKERFSAEFPKEGPSILRIQQVVRGDSAAYFCASSPRTSGVSYNEQFFGPGTRLTVL.

CDR3 nucleotide sequence: TGTGCCAGCAGCAGGCGGGGACAGGGCTATGGCTACACCTTC. Amino acid sequence: CASSRRGQGYGYTF. J is TRBJ1-2 and V is TRBV7-9; 9 nucleotides align to TRBD1. Trimming removed 5 bases from V and 4 bases from J; junction bases left unmatched: 5. Germline V gives CDR1 SEHNR, CDR2 FQNEAQ (reference sequence). The CDR3 loop spans 14 amino acids.

The chain joins TRBV18 to TRBJ1-5; 7 bases are a match to TRBD1. The trim removed 8 bases at V and 5 bases at J, leaving 15 bases unmatched. Per the germline V gene, CDR1 is KGHSH and CDR2 is LQKENI. The CDR3 is 16 residues long. DNA for the CDR3: TGTGCCAGCACAACGACAGGGCCCTTAGGCGATCAGCCCCAGCATTTT. Protein product: CASTTTGPLGDQPQHF.

The chain is built from TRBV19 and TRBJ2-3; 10 nucleotides align to TRBD1. V lost 9 bases, J lost 2 bases, and 11 bases stayed unmatched. Germline assignment: CDR1 LNHDA and CDR2 SQIVND (reference sequence). The CDR3 totals 16 residues. The CDR3 here is CASNLRDRGHTDTQYF. DNA of the CDR3: TGTGCCAGCAACCTCCGGGACAGGGGTCACACAGATACGCAGTATTTT.

The rearrangement joins TRBV11-2 to TRBJ2-7; tentatively, D is TRBD2 (6 bases). There are 15 residues in the CDR3. Per the germline V gene, CDR1 is SGHAT and CDR2 is FQNNGV. Trimming stripped 1 base from V and 0 bases from J, with 10 bases between. The CDR3 is CASSLASVYSYEQYF. CDR3 nucleotides: TGTGCCAGCAGCTTAGCTAGCGTTTACTCCTACGAGCAGTACTTC.

The rearrangement links TRBV29-1 to TRBJ2-3; 8 bases match TRBD1. CDR3 length: 14 amino acids. The germline gives CDR1 SQVTM, CDR2 ANQGSEA. Trimming took 6 bases from V and 6 from J; bases not matched to a gene: 11. CDR3 nucleotide sequence: TGCAGCGTGGCAGGACAGGGTGTGAGGGATACGCAGTATTTT. Translating gives CSVAGQGVRDTQYF.

This clone was found a few times. The chain carries TRBV15 and TRBJ2-1, with 12 bases that match TRBD2. In germline, CDR1 is LNHNV, CDR2 YYDKDF (reference sequence). J lost 9 bases, V lost 0 bases, and 9 bases had no gene match. This CDR3 comprises 17 residues. CDR3 sequence reads: CATSRDFRASGGAEQFF. The CDR3 coding sequence is TGTGCCACCAGCAGAGATTTTAGGGCTAGCGGGGGGGCTGAGCAGTTCTTC. The entire variable domain, with the rest obtained from reference TRBV15 and TRBJ2-1, is as follows: DAMVIQNPRYQVTQFGKPVTLSCSQTLNHNVMYWYQQKSSQAPKLLFHYYDKDFNNEADTPDNFQSRRPNTSFCFLDIRSPGLGDTAMYLCATSRDFRASGGAEQFFGPGTRLTVL.

The chain combines TRBV28 with TRBJ2-1; 7 bases fit TRBD2. V shed 1 base and J 6 bases; nucleotides not matched to a gene: 6. The CDR3 length is 15 residues. CDR1 and CDR2 (germline): MDHEN, SYDVKM. This CDR3 is CASSLFGGTTNEQFF. DNA for the CDR3: TGTGCCAGCAGTTTATTTGGGGGGACTACCAATGAGCAGTTCTTC.

This rearrangement joins TRBV2 to TRBJ2-5, with TRBD1 as a possible D gene (6 bases). The CDR3 covers 17 residues. Germline V gene lookup returns CDR1 SNHLY and CDR2 FYNNEI. Trimming took off 2 bases at V and 1 base at J, with 17 bases between the two ends. CDR3 bases: TGTGCCAGCAGTGAATCGAGTCTGGTCAGGGGCCAAGAGACCCAGTACTTC. Residues: CASSESSLVRGQETQYF.

V usage is TRBV6-5 and J usage is TRBJ2-3, with D possibly being TRBD2 (6 bases). The germline V gene has CDR1 MNHEY and CDR2 SVGAGI. There are 15 residues in the CDR3. V shed 1 base and J shed 5 bases, with 13 bases lying between them. Here the CDR3 DNA reads TGTGCCAGCAGTTACTACGGGGGAGCTATAGATACGCAGTATTTT. Its translation: CASSYYGGAIDTQYF.

This clone was picked up one time. The chain joins TRBV4-3 to TRBJ1-1; possible D gene TRBD1, 5 bases. Germline V lookup: CDR1 LGHNA, CDR2 YSLEER. The CDR3 extends over 16 amino acids. V lost 0 bases and J 0 bases, leaving 11 bases between the germline ends. The CDR3 is CASSQDWAGLNTEAFF. CDR3 bases: TGCGCCAGCAGCCAAGATTGGGCAGGGTTGAACACTGAAGCTTTCTTT.

The chain employs TRBV5-6 and TRBJ1-2; 8 positions agree with TRBD1. V was pared by 4 bases and J by 7 bases, with 9 bases of the junction left unmatched. In germline, CDR1 is SGHDT, CDR2 YYEEEE. This CDR3 contains 14 residues. The CDR3 DNA sequence: TGTGCCAGCAGCGACCGGACAGGGCGGGCTGGCTACACCTTC. Its protein product is CASSDRTGRAGYTF.

The chain combines TRBV5-1 with TRBJ2-5; TRBD1 aligns across 7 bases. Losses at the gene ends were 1 base for V and 2 bases for J; bases not matched to a gene: 2. CDR1 is SGHRS, CDR2 YFSETQ, per germline. CDR3 length equals 14 residues. CDR3 protein: CASSLSRGQETQYF. The CDR3 DNA follows: TGCGCCAGCAGCTTGTCCAGGGGGCAAGAGACCCAGTACTTC.

The chain employs TRBV27 and TRBJ2-1, with 10 positions matching TRBD2. Germline assignment: CDR1 MNHEY and CDR2 SMNVEV (reference sequence). The CDR3 consists of 18 residues. With 4 bases clipped from V and 0 bases from J, the junction kept 9 bases outside the gene matches. The CDR3 coding sequence is TGTGCCAGCAGTTCTCCGGGACTAGCGTTGAGCTCCTACAATGAGCAGTTCTTC. It codes for CASSSPGLALSSYNEQFF.

The gene calls are TRBV7-2 and TRBJ2-1, with TRBD2 matching over 8 bases. Trimming cost V 5 bases and J 4 bases; bases outside gene matches: 7. There are 15 residues in the CDR3. Germline CDR1 SGHTA, CDR2 FQGNSA. CDR3 bases: TGTGCCAGCAGCCGGGAGGGGCAGGGTTACAATGAGCAGTTCTTC. Amino acids: CASSREGQGYNEQFF.